This T cell receptor (beta chain) was identified in a study of immune evolution from preneoplasia to lung adenocarcinoma. Germline-derived CDR1 and CDR2 are SGHTA and FQGNSA. After removal of 3 bases from V and 4 bases from J, the junction contained 6 bases not matched to a gene. This CDR3 is 15 amino acids long. The method was immunoSEQ multiplex PCR; TCRdb's version includes in-frame clones alone and lacks a portion of them. The table shows some 3,900 clones, with approximately 80% occurring only once. The sequence derives from a person aged 55-80 years with lung adenocarcinoma. The genes are TRBV7-2 and TRBJ2-3, with 8 bases fitting TRBD2. Sequences were obtained from FFPE lung adenocarcinoma in situ tissue. The CDR3 reads CASSFPGGPADTQYF. The CDR3, as DNA: TGTGCCAGCAGCTTCCCGGGGGGGCCGGCAGATACGCAGTATTTT.